These 4 T cell receptor beta chains were all obtained from the same sample, sequenced in a study of T cell responses to AZD1222 COVID-19 vaccine. Only in-frame clones appear in the TCRdb table, and some are missing; sequencing was by immunoSEQ multiplex PCR. In the table there are about 140,000 clones, 80% to 90% of which are singletons. The input for sequencing was peripheral blood, taken on day 0 of AZD1222 vaccination. These receptors all come from an adult in good health.

The chain recombines TRBV27 with TRBJ2-1, with 10 bases aligning to TRBD1. CDR1 and CDR2 from the germline V gene are MNHEY and SMNVEV (reference sequence). V was clipped by 10 bases and J by 8 bases; unmatched bases: 23. The CDR3 contains 18 residues. The DNA of the CDR3 is TGTGCCACCTCACGAACCGGGACAGGGGCGAGTTACGGACATGAGCAGTTCTTC. Amino acids: CATSRTGTGASYGHEQFF.

In this sample, this clone turned up a few times. V gene TRBV7-3 combines with J gene TRBJ2-1; 9 bases align to TRBD2. The V segment lost 2 bases and the J segment 9 bases; nucleotides outside the gene matches: 8. Germline V lookup: CDR1 SGHTA, CDR2 FQGTGA. The CDR3 length is 15 residues. The CDR3 here is CASSLGGLAQGEQFF. The CDR3 nucleotides read TGTGCCAGCAGCTTAGGGGGACTAGCTCAGGGTGAGCAGTTCTTC.

The sample holds a few counts of this clone. CDR3 region: CASGRDMNTEAFF. The CDR3 region has the DNA TGTGCTAGTGGCCGGGACATGAACACTGAAGCTTTCTTT. The V and J genes are TRBV12-5 and TRBJ1-1, with D maybe TRBD1 (6 bases). CDR3 size: 13 residues. The V and J ends lost 6 bases and 0 bases respectively, with 8 bases between them. Germline CDR1 is LGHNT and CDR2 is FRNRAP.

This clone showed up just once. The chain uses TRBV4-2 and TRBJ2-2; D perhaps matches TRBD2 (6 bases). Trimming pared 4 bases from V and 5 bases from J, leaving 11 bases between. This CDR3 spans 14 amino acids. Germline lookup yields CDR1 LGHNA and CDR2 YNFKEQ. CDR3 nucleotide sequence: TGTGCCAGCAGCCCCGGGACTTCGACCGGGGAGCTGTTTTTT. Its translation is CASSPGTSTGELFF.